The 8 T cell receptor beta chains reported below all come from one sample, sequenced in a study of blood T cell repertoires in COVID-19. Assay used: immunoSEQ multiplex PCR; TCRdb lists only in-frame clones, some missing. The sample consists of around 70,000 clones, about four fifths of them appearing once. The material sequenced was peripheral blood. These receptors all come from a human donor in a cohort sampled during active COVID-19.

This rearrangement joins TRBV5-1 to TRBJ2-7; 8 nucleotides line up with TRBD1. With 4 bases clipped from V and 6 bases from J, the junction kept 12 bases outside the gene matches. Germline assignment: CDR1 SGHRS and CDR2 YFSETQ. This CDR3 is 15 amino acids long. CDR3 DNA: TGCGCCAGCAGCCCCCAGACAGGGGAAGTTAGCGAGCAGTACTTC. Translated, it gives CASSPQTGEVSEQYF. Combining the CDR3 with reference TRBV5-1 and TRBJ2-7 gives the whole variable domain KAGVTQTPRYLIKTRGQQVTLSCSPISGHRSVSWYQQTPGQGLQFLFEYFSETQRNKGNFPGRFSGRQFSNSRSEMNVSTLELGDSALYLCASSPQTGEVSEQYFGPGTRLTVT.

V usage is TRBV5-4 and J usage is TRBJ1-6; 7 positions match TRBD1. CDR1 and CDR2 from the germline V gene are SGHNT and YYREEE (reference sequence). The V and J ends lost 6 bases and 5 bases, in that order; junction bases with no gene match: 5. The CDR3 spans 14 residues. The CDR3: CASNRQGDNSPLHF. CDR3 sequence (DNA): TGTGCCAGCAACCGCCAGGGGGATAATTCACCCCTCCACTTT.

The chain carries TRBV7-2 and TRBJ2-3, with 9 bases identical to TRBD2. V was clipped by 6 bases and J by 1 base; unmatched bases: 5. Germline V lookup: CDR1 SGHTA, CDR2 FQGNSA. The CDR3 is 15 residues long. The CDR3 DNA reads as TGTGCCAGCAGACCTAGCGGGACCGGCACAGATACGCAGTATTTT. Encoded protein: CASRPSGTGTDTQYF. The full variable domain, completed using reference TRBV7-2 and TRBJ2-3, is GAGVSQSPSNKVTEKGKDVELRCDPISGHTALYWYRQSLGQGLEFLIYFQGNSAPDKSGLPSDRFSAERTGGSVSTLTIQRTQQEDSAVYLCASRPSGTGTDTQYFGPGTRLTVL.

The V call is TRBV28, the J call TRBJ2-7, with 8 bases lining up with TRBD1. This CDR3 comprises 14 residues. The trim removed 6 bases at V and 7 bases at J, leaving 11 bases unmatched. Per the germline V gene, CDR1 is MDHEN and CDR2 is SYDVKM. The CDR3 DNA follows: TGTGCCAGCAGGAGGACAGGGTCGTTGGGGGAGCAGTACTTC. Its protein product is CASRRTGSLGEQYF. The whole variable domain, remainder taken from reference TRBV28 and TRBJ2-7, is DVKVTQSSRYLVKRTGEKVFLECVQDMDHENMFWYRQDPGLGLRLIYFSYDVKMKEKGDIPEGYSVSREKKERFSLILESASTNQTSMYLCASRRTGSLGEQYFGPGTRLTVT.

CDR3 DNA: TGCGCCAGCAGAGGGACTATCTCCTACAATGAGCAGTTCTTC. Protein: CASRGTISYNEQFF. The chain recombines TRBV10-2 with TRBJ2-1; 7 bases fit TRBD2. Germline V gives CDR1 WSHSY, CDR2 SAAADI. The CDR3 is 14 residues long. The trim removed 6 bases at V and 0 bases at J, leaving 2 bases unmatched.

This clone was seen more than once but under ten times. The chain carries TRBV6-2 or TRBV6-3 and TRBJ1-5; 7 nucleotides match TRBD1. V dropped 5 bases and J dropped 4; count of bases not matched to a gene: 11. The CDR3 is made up of 16 amino acids. In germline, CDR1 is MNHEY, CDR2 SVGEGT. As DNA, the CDR3 is TGTGCCAGCAGTGCCACAGGGACAGTAAATAATCAGCCCCAGCATTTT. Its translation: CASSATGTVNNQPQHF.

The chain has TRBV4-1 and TRBJ2-6; 10 nucleotides match TRBD2. In germline, CDR1 is MGHRA, CDR2 YSYEKL. J was trimmed by 2 bases and V by 1 base; bases with no gene match: 2. The CDR3 spans 17 residues. The DNA of the CDR3 is TGCGCCAGCAGCCAAGTAACTAGCGGGGCTGGGGCCAACGTCCTGACTTTC. Protein product: CASSQVTSGAGANVLTF.

This chain uses TRBV5-1 with TRBJ1-2; the D gene is possibly TRBD1 (5 bases). The CDR3 has 12 residues. The V and J ends lost 4 bases and 4 bases respectively, with 8 bases between them. The germline V gene encodes CDR1 SGHRS and CDR2 YFSETQ. CDR3 DNA: TGCGCCAGCAGCGCGGACATCTATGGCTACACCTTC. Protein product: CASSADIYGYTF.